This T cell receptor (beta chain) came from a study of spatial heterogeneity in lung cancer. TCRdb analysed the 5' RACE reads with MiXCR anew, one entry per CDR3 protein. The data show 20,000 to 25,000 distinct CDR3 sequences, approximately 4.6% seen once. The V end was cut by 6 bases, the J end by 4 bases, with 9 bases between. The CDR3 is 12 residues long. The germline V gene has CDR1 SNHLY and CDR2 FYNNEI. The time point is: sample taken at primary tumor resection. This chain joins TRBV2 and TRBJ1-1; D may be TRBD1 (6 bases). The specimen was PBMCs, collected at surgery. The sequence came from a male donor with early-stage non-small cell lung cancer. The CDR3 DNA sequence: TGTGCCAGCAGGGGGGCCGGCACTGAAGCTTTCTTT. This encodes CASRGAGTEAFF.